The 8 T cell receptor beta chains below were found in one sample sequenced in a study of T cell responses to AZD1222 COVID-19 vaccine. Here immunoSEQ multiplex PCR was the method, and the copy in TCRdb shows in-frame clones only, minus some. The repertoire holds approximately 82,000 clones, 90% to 95% seen once, with roughly 5.6% in the top ten. The sequenced sample was peripheral blood, obtained on day 0 of AZD1222 vaccination. The receptors were sampled from an adult in good health.

This clone has only one observation. The chain is built from TRBV18 and TRBJ1-5; D is undetermined. The CDR3 length is 15 residues. V lost 2 bases and J 9 bases, leaving 17 bases between the germline ends. The germline V gene encodes CDR1 KGHSH and CDR2 LQKENI. CDR3 region: CASSPAGRGSGPQHF. The CDR3, as DNA: TGTGCCAGCTCACCAGCAGGTAGAGGGTCGGGGCCCCAGCATTTT.

This chain uses TRBV5-1 with TRBJ1-1; 8 positions agree with TRBD1. CDR1 and CDR2 from the germline V gene are SGHRS and YFSETQ. CDR3 length: 15 amino acids. V was clipped by 3 bases and J by 8 bases; unmatched bases: 12. As DNA, the CDR3 is TGCGCCAGCAGCTATTACTCGACAGGGGCTCGCGAAGCTTTCTTT. Encoded protein: CASSYYSTGAREAFF.

The V and J genes are TRBV6-5 and TRBJ2-1; 11 nucleotides align to TRBD2. This CDR3 is built from 15 residues. Germline V lookup: CDR1 MNHEY, CDR2 SVGAGI. The V gene end was trimmed by 3 bases and the J gene end by 3 bases; junction bases not matched to a gene: 1. DNA for the CDR3: TGTGCCAGCAGTTATACTAGCGGGGGCTACAATGAGCAGTTCTTC. It is translated as CASSYTSGGYNEQFF.

This chain joins TRBV7-2 and TRBJ1-5; D might be TRBD1 (6 bases). The germline V gene encodes CDR1 SGHTA and CDR2 FQGNSA. The ends were cut back, 5 bases at V and 4 bases at J, with 15 bases in the middle. The CDR3 is 15 amino acids. The CDR3 protein is CASSVGTMGNQPQHF. The DNA of the CDR3 is TGTGCCAGCAGCGTGGGGACAATGGGGAATCAGCCCCAGCATTTT. The whole variable domain, filled in from reference TRBV7-2 and TRBJ1-5, reads GAGVSQSPSNKVTEKGKDVELRCDPISGHTALYWYRQSLGQGLEFLIYFQGNSAPDKSGLPSDRFSAERTGGSVSTLTIQRTQQEDSAVYLCASSVGTMGNQPQHFGDGTRLSIL.

The chain couples TRBV3-1 (or the pseudogene TRBV3-2) to TRBJ1-4, with unresolved D. Deletions cut 3 bases from V and 0 bases from J, with 11 bases between. The germline V gene encodes CDR1 LGHDT and CDR2 YNNKEL (reference sequence). The CDR3 runs 16 residues. The chain's CDR3 is CASSHQRSSTNEKLFF. The CDR3 nucleotides are TGTGCCAGCAGCCACCAGAGATCCTCAACTAATGAAAAACTGTTTTTT.

The rearrangement links TRBV7-6 to TRBJ2-7, with 8 bases aligning to TRBD1. CDR1 is SGHVS and CDR2 is FNYEAQ in the germline V gene. V lost 5 bases and J lost 2; bases outside the gene matches: 8. The CDR3 contains 15 residues. The CDR3 DNA is TGTGCCAGCAGCCCTATTCCGACAGGGGCCTACGAGCAGTACTTC. This codes for CASSPIPTGAYEQYF.

The chain recombines TRBV12-3 or TRBV12-4 with TRBJ1-6; D call uncertain. CDR3 length: 13 residues. V shed 2 bases and J shed 6 bases, with 5 bases lying between them. DNA of the CDR3: TGTGCCAGCAGTTTAAACCGTAATTCACCCCTCCACTTT. This codes for CASSLNRNSPLHF.

This clone showed up just a few times. This chain links TRBV19 with TRBJ1-4, with 9 bases lining up with TRBD1. The CDR3 contains 13 residues. The V gene's germline CDR1 is LNHDA and CDR2 SQIVND (reference sequence). The ends lost 6 bases at V and 8 bases at J; junction bases unmatched: 4. Written as DNA, the CDR3 is TGTGCCAGTAGAGGGACAGGGACCGAAAAACTGTTTTTT. Its protein is CASRGTGTEKLFF.